This T cell receptor (beta chain) was sequenced in a study of T cell changes during pregnancy in multiple sclerosis. Clones were read by immunoSEQ multiplex PCR, and TCRdb kept only the in-frame ones, dropping some. The repertoire holds under 45,000 clones, 80% to 95% seen once, with roughly 0.61% in the top ten. The V end lost 5 bases, the J end lost 2 bases, and 23 bases lay between the germline ends. The CDR3 has 19 amino acids. The germline V gene has CDR1 SGHRS and CDR2 YFSETQ. V gene TRBV5-1 combines with J gene TRBJ2-6; D may be TRBD1 (5 bases). The sequence derives from a female donor with multiple sclerosis, enrolled in a pregnancy study. The input for sequencing was CD4+ T cells from peripheral blood mononuclear cells, taken in the first trimester of pregnancy. The CDR3: CASRLSPLIDSPGANVLTF. The CDR3 DNA reads TGCGCCAGCAGACTTTCCCCCCTCATAGACAGTCCTGGGGCCAACGTCCTGACTTTC.